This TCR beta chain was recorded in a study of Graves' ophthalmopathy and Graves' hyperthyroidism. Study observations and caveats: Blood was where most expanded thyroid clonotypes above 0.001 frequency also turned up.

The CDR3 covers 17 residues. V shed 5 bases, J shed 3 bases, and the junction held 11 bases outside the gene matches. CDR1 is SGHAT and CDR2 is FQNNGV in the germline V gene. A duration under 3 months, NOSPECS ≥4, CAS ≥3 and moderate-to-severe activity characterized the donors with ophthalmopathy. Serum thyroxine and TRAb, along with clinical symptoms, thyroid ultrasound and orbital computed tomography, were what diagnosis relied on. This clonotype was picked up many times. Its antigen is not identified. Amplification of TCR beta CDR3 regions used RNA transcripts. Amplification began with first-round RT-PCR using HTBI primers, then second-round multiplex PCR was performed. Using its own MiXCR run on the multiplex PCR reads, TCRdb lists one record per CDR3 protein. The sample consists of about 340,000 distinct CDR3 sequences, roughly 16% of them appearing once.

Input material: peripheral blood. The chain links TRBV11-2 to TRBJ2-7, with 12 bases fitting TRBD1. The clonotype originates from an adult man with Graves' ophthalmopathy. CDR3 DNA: TGTGCCAGCAGCCTGGGAGGGACAGGGGGCGCAGGCTACGAGCAGTACTTC. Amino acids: CASSLGGTGGAGYEQYF. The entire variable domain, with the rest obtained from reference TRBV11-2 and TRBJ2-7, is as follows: EAGVAQSPRYKIIEKRQSVAFWCNPISGHATLYWYQQILGQGPKLLIQFQNNGVVDDSQLPKDRFSAERLKGVDSTLKIQPAKLEDSAVYLCASSLGGTGGAGYEQYFGPGTRLTVT.